This T cell receptor beta chain came from a study of shared clonotypes between healthy human individuals. Whole-study findings and limits: When naive CD4 clonotypes were compared across a few donors, roughly 4.9% were shared. It was anticipated that sequencing depth would influence how many clonotypes donors shared.

Germline-derived CDR1 and CDR2 are MDHEN and SYDVKM. The CDR3 has 13 amino acids. The V end was cut by 3 bases, the J end by 7 bases, with 12 bases between. In the original processing: Junction-only immunoSEQ data arrived without quality scores, meaning filtering differed. Clones were read by immunoSEQ multiplex PCR, and TCRdb kept only the in-frame ones, dropping some. That table supplies the V and J calls and clone size; D and trimming were determined from the DNA. The table includes 1,100,000 or so clones, about 84% detected once. Concerning this clone itself: No antigen is known for it.

This TCR was sampled from a young man in good health. Some clones in this sample may be carry-over from other donors' samples. The chain links TRBV28 to TRBJ2-5; D unresolved. The sequencing sample was made of memory CD4+ T cells from PBMCs. The subset: CD45RA-negative fraction. CDR3 sequence: CASSFQHVWTQYF. The DNA of the CDR3 is TGTGCCAGCAGTTTTCAGCATGTATGGACCCAGTACTTC.